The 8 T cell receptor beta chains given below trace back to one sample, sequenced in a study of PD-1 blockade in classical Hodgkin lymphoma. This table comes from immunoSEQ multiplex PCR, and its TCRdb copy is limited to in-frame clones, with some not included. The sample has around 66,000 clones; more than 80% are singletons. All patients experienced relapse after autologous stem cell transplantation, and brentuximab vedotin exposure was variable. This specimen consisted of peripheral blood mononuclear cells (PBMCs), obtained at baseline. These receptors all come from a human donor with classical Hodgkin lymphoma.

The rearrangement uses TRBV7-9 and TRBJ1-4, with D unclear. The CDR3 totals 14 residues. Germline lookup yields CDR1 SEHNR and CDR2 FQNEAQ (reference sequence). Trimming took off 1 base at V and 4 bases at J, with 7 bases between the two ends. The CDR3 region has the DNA TGTGCCAGCAGCTTAGGAGGGTATAATGAAAAACTGTTTTTT. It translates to CASSLGGYNEKLFF. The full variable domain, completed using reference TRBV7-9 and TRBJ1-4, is DTGVSQNPRHKITKRGQNVTFRCDPISEHNRLYWYRQTLGQGPEFLTYFQNEAQLEKSRLLSDRFSAERPKGSFSTLEIQRTEQGDSAMYLCASSLGGYNEKLFFGSGTQLSVL.

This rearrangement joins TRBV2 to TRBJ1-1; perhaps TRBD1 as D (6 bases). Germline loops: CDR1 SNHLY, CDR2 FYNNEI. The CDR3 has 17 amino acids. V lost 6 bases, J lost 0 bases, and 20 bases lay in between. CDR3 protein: CASRDRTDRKMNTEAFF. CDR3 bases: TGTGCCAGCAGAGACCGGACAGATCGAAAGATGAACACTGAAGCTTTCTTT.

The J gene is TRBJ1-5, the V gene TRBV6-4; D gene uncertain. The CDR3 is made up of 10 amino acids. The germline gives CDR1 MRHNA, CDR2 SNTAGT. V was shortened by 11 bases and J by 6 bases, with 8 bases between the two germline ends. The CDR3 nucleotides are TGTGCCCGACGGGTTCAGCCCCAGCATTTT. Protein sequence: CARRVQPQHF.

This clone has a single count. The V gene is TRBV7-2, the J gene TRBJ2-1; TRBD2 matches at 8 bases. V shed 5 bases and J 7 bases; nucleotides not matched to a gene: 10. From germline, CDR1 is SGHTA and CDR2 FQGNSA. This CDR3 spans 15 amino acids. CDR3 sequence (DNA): TGTGCCAGCAGCCCGACGGGGGGGCCTTTTAATGAGCAGTTCTTC. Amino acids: CASSPTGGPFNEQFF. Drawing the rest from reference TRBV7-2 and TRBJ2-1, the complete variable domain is GAGVSQSPSNKVTEKGKDVELRCDPISGHTALYWYRQSLGQGLEFLIYFQGNSAPDKSGLPSDRFSAERTGGSVSTLTIQRTQQEDSAVYLCASSPTGGPFNEQFFGPGTRLTVL.

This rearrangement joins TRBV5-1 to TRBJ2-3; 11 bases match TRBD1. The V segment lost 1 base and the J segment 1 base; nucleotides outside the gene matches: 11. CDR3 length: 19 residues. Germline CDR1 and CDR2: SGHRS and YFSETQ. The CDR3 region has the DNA TGCGCCAGCAGCTTGATTTTAGGACAGGGGGCTCACCGCACAGATACGCAGTATTTT. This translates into CASSLILGQGAHRTDTQYF.

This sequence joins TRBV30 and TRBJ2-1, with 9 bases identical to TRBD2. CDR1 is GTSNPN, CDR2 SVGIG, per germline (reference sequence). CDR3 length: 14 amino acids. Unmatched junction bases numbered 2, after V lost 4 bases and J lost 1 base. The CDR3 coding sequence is TGTGCCTGGAAAGCGGGGGGATCCTACAATGAGCAGTTCTTC. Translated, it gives CAWKAGGSYNEQFF.

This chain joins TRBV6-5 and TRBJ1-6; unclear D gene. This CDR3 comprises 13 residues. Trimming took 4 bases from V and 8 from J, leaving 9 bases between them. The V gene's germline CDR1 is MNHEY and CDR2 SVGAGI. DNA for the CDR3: TGTGCCAGCAGTTCCGACTGGGATTCACCCCTCCACTTT. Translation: CASSSDWDSPLHF.

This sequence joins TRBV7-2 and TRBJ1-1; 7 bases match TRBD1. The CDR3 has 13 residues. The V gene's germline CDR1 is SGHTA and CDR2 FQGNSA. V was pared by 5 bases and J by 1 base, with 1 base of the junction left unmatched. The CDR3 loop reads CASSRQGNTEAFF. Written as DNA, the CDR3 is TGTGCCAGCAGCCGACAGGGGAACACTGAAGCTTTCTTT.